One and the same sample provided the 17 T cell receptor beta chains below, sequenced in a study of early T cells in non-severe SARS-CoV-2 infection. TCRdb processed the 5' RACE reads anew with MiXCR; each CDR3 protein has one entry. The table records 40,000 to 60,000 distinct CDR3 sequences, 6.5% of them present only once. Sequencing used whole blood, obtained at baseline. The receptors stem from an adult who was a healthcare worker with PCR-confirmed SARS-CoV-2 infection or an uninfected control (not recorded which).

This clonotype was seen ten or more times. The chain combines TRBV11-2 with TRBJ1-5, with unresolved D. V lost 4 bases and J lost 1, with 11 bases in between. This CDR3 has 15 amino acids. The germline CDR1 and CDR2 sequences are SGHAT and FQNNGV. Here the CDR3 DNA reads TGTGCCAGCAGCTCGGCGGCCAGCAGCAATCAGCCCCAGCATTTT. Its protein product is CASSSAASSNQPQHF.

The rearrangement joins TRBV6-5 to TRBJ2-7, with 10 bases aligning to TRBD2. V shed 0 bases and J 1 base; nucleotides not matched to a gene: 3. This CDR3 region has 16 residues. Looked up from germline, CDR1 is MNHEY and CDR2 is SVGAGI. The chain's CDR3 is CASSYSLAGDSYEQYF. The DNA of the CDR3 is TGTGCCAGCAGTTACTCGCTAGCGGGGGATTCCTACGAGCAGTACTTC.

This clonotype was seen ten or more times. The rearrangement uses TRBV7-2 and TRBJ2-1; D could derive from TRBD1 or TRBD2 (5 bases each). Per germline, CDR1 SGHTA and CDR2 FQGNSA. This CDR3 is 15 amino acids long. V lost 4 bases and J 4 bases, leaving 14 bases between the germline ends. CDR3 sequence: CASSSSGTKYNEQFF. For the CDR3, the DNA is TGTGCCAGCAGCTCCTCCGGGACCAAATACAATGAGCAGTTCTTC.

V and J are TRBV7-6 and TRBJ2-7, with no clear D. Per germline, CDR1 SGHVS and CDR2 FNYEAQ. The CDR3 runs 12 residues. V was cut by 5 bases and J by 6 bases, with 11 bases left in between. The CDR3 loop reads CASSVRVGEQYF. Written as DNA, the CDR3 is TGTGCCAGCAGCGTAAGGGTGGGCGAGCAGTACTTC.

V and J are TRBV7-2 and TRBJ1-6; D unresolved. Germline V gene sequence: CDR1 SGHTA, CDR2 FQGNSA. The CDR3 has 17 residues. Trimming stripped 1 base from V and 0 bases from J, with 10 bases between. The CDR3: CASSLEAASSYNSPLHF. For the CDR3, the DNA is TGTGCCAGCAGCTTAGAGGCGGCAAGCTCCTATAATTCACCCCTCCACTTT.

This clonotype was detected many times. This chain connects TRBV29-1 to TRBJ1-4; TRBD1 might be the D (5 bases). The CDR3 sequence is 13 residues long. Trimming stripped 3 bases from V and 10 bases from J, with 15 bases between. CDR1 and CDR2 (germline): SQVTM, ANQGSEA. CDR3 amino acids: CSVDSQGRGKLFF. The DNA of the CDR3 is TGCAGCGTTGACTCTCAGGGAAGGGGAAAACTGTTTTTT.

This clonotype came up a few times. The J gene is TRBJ2-7, the V gene TRBV20-1; no reliable D call. The ends were cut back, 0 bases at V and 2 bases at J, with 17 bases in the middle. The germline V gene has CDR1 DFQATT and CDR2 SNEGSKA (reference sequence). This CDR3 contains 16 residues. This chain's CDR3 is CSARDLRALKAYEQYF. CDR3 sequence (DNA): TGCAGTGCTAGAGATTTGAGAGCCCTTAAGGCCTACGAGCAGTACTTC.

This clonotype was picked up many times. CDR3 DNA: TGTGCCAGCAGCCAAGGGCCCCAGGGGTACGAGCAGTACTTC. Residues: CASSQGPQGYEQYF. The V call is TRBV11-2, the J call TRBJ2-7, with TRBD1 as a possible D gene (6 bases). Germline V lookup: CDR1 SGHAT, CDR2 FQNNGV. V was pared by 5 bases and J by 4 bases, with 15 bases between. The CDR3 sequence is 14 residues long.

This clonotype was picked up a small number of times. The V call is TRBV6-5, the J call TRBJ2-5; 9 nucleotides line up with TRBD1. CDR1 is MNHEY and CDR2 is SVGAGI in the germline V gene. The ends lost 6 bases at V and 5 bases at J; junction bases unmatched: 7. The CDR3 extends over 14 amino acids. This chain's CDR3 is CASSRTGVTETQYF. The CDR3 DNA follows: TGTGCCAGCAGCCGGACAGGGGTTACGGAGACCCAGTACTTC.

The genes are TRBV5-6 and TRBJ1-1, with 8 bases fitting TRBD1. CDR3 length: 15 residues. CDR1 and CDR2 from the germline V gene are SGHDT and YYEEEE. V shed 4 bases and J 10 bases; nucleotides not matched to a gene: 15. CDR3 nucleotides: TGTGCCAGCAGCGACAGGGGCGTACGGACTCGGGGAGCTTTCTTT. Encoded protein: CASSDRGVRTRGAFF.

This clonotype was seen a few times. This chain links TRBV29-1 with TRBJ1-1, with 11 bases aligning to TRBD1. Trimming removed 4 bases from V and 1 base from J; junction bases left unmatched: 17. The CDR3 loop spans 19 amino acids. Germline CDR1 reads SQVTM; CDR2 reads ANQGSEA. The CDR3 loop reads CSVGGTGGFVAGANTEAFF. For the CDR3, the DNA is TGCAGCGTTGGAGGGACAGGGGGTTTTGTCGCGGGTGCGAACACTGAAGCTTTCTTT.

This clonotype was observed many times. The rearrangement joins TRBV20-1 to TRBJ2-1; D tentatively fits TRBD1 or TRBD2 (5 bases each). Germline CDR1 is DFQATT and CDR2 is SNEGSKA (reference sequence). CDR3 length: 14 residues. V lost 3 bases and J lost 4, with 13 bases in between. The CDR3 loop is CSASPGTLYNEQFF. In nucleotides, the CDR3 is TGCAGTGCTAGCCCCGGGACCCTTTACAATGAGCAGTTCTTC.

J is TRBJ2-4 and V is TRBV7-9; 7 nucleotides match TRBD1. Trimming at V came to 5 bases and at J to 9 bases, leaving 4 bases not matched to a gene. The germline CDR1 and CDR2 sequences are SEHNR and FQNEAQ (reference sequence). CDR3 length equals 12 residues. The CDR3 region has the DNA TGTGCCAGCAGCCCCGGGACAGCCATTCAGTACTTC. Translating it yields CASSPGTAIQYF.

This clonotype has ten or more counts. This chain uses TRBV4-3 with TRBJ2-2, with D perhaps matching TRBD2 (6 bases). The CDR3 sequence is 15 residues long. Germline V gene data show CDR1 as LGHNA and CDR2 as YSLEER. V was clipped by 8 bases and J by 4 bases, with 17 bases between them. The DNA of the CDR3 is TGCGCCAGCTCACTCGCGGGACTTGGCACCGGGGAGCTGTTTTTT. Encoded protein: CASSLAGLGTGELFF.

This clonotype came up many times. This chain joins TRBV20-1 and TRBJ2-1; D gene ambiguous. This CDR3 comprises 14 residues. Trimming removed 0 bases at V and 9 bases at J, with 15 bases between. Looked up from germline, CDR1 is DFQATT and CDR2 is SNEGSKA (reference sequence). The CDR3 nucleotides read TGCAGTGCTAGAGATCTTCAGCTTCGTAGTGAGCAGTTCTTC. Translating gives CSARDLQLRSEQFF.

The V gene is TRBV14, the J gene TRBJ2-2; D is perhaps TRBD1 (6 bases). The CDR3 is 15 amino acids. CDR1 and CDR2 (germline): SGHDN, FVKESK. The V end lost 7 bases, the J end lost 2 bases, and 14 bases lay between the germline ends. The CDR3 DNA reads as TGTGCCAGCACTACCCTAGGGGGAAACACCGGGGAGCTGTTTTTT. This encodes CASTTLGGNTGELFF.

This clonotype was counted only a few times. The chain combines TRBV7-9 with TRBJ2-1, with D perhaps given as TRBD1 or TRBD2 (5 bases each). CDR1 and CDR2 from the germline V gene are SEHNR and FQNEAQ (reference sequence). The V and J ends lost 2 bases and 8 bases respectively, with 19 bases between them. The CDR3 consists of 16 residues. The CDR3: CASSLRPWGNGDEQFF. The CDR3 DNA reads as TGTGCCAGCAGCTTACGTCCCTGGGGGAATGGGGATGAGCAGTTCTTC. Looking up the rest from reference TRBV7-9 and TRBJ2-1 gives the full variable domain: DTGVSQNPRHKITKRGQNVTFRCDPISEHNRLYWYRQTLGQGPEFLTYFQNEAQLEKSRLLSDRFSAERPKGSFSTLEIQRTEQGDSAMYLCASSLRPWGNGDEQFFGPGTRLTVL.